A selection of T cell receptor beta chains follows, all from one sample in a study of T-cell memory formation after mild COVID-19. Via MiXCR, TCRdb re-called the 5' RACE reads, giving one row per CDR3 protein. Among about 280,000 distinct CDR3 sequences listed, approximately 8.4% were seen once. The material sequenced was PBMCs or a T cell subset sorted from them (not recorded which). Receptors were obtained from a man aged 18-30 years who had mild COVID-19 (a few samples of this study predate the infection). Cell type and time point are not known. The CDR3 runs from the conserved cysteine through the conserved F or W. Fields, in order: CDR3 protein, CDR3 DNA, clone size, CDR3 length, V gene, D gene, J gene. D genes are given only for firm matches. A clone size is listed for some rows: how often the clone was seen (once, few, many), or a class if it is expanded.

cdr3_aa: CASRTSGGRETQYF; cdr3_nt: TGTGCCAGCCGGACTAGCGGGGGTAGGGAGACCCAGTACTTC; clone_size: few; cdr3_length: 14; v_call: TRBV6-5; d_call: TRBD2; j_call: TRBJ2-5
cdr3_aa: CASSAVDREASTDTQYF; cdr3_nt: TGTGCCAGCAGCGCCGTGGACAGGGAGGCTAGCACAGATACGCAGTATTTT; clone_size: .; cdr3_length: 17; v_call: TRBV7-2; d_call: TRBD1; j_call: TRBJ2-3
cdr3_aa: CASSLAQPRDPRAQPQHF; cdr3_nt: TGTGCCAGCAGCTTAGCCCAACCTAGGGACCCAAGAGCTCAGCCCCAGCATTTT; clone_size: many; cdr3_length: 18; v_call: TRBV7-2; d_call: .; j_call: TRBJ1-5
cdr3_aa: CASSVQGNSGANVLTF; cdr3_nt: TGTGCCAGCAGCGTTCAGGGGAACTCTGGGGCCAACGTCCTGACTTTC; clone_size: .; cdr3_length: 16; v_call: TRBV7-8; d_call: .; j_call: TRBJ2-6
cdr3_aa: CASSEDGGFNEQFF; cdr3_nt: TGTGCCAGCAGCGAGGACGGGGGTTTTAATGAGCAGTTCTTC; clone_size: few; cdr3_length: 14; v_call: TRBV12-3/TRBV12-4; d_call: .; j_call: TRBJ2-1
cdr3_aa: CASSFGGRDSPLQF; cdr3_nt: TGTGCCAGCAGCTTTGGGGGGAGGGATTCACCCCTCCAATTT; clone_size: .; cdr3_length: 14; v_call: TRBV7-9; d_call: .; j_call: TRBJ1-6
cdr3_aa: CASRRNRGSLGSGANVLTF; cdr3_nt: TGTGCCAGCAGGCGGAACAGGGGTTCGTTAGGGTCTGGGGCCAACGTCCTGACTTTC; clone_size: .; cdr3_length: 19; v_call: TRBV12-3/TRBV12-4; d_call: TRBD1; j_call: TRBJ2-6
cdr3_aa: CSATRDNYEQYF; cdr3_nt: TGCAGTGCAACCCGGGACAACTACGAGCAGTACTTC; clone_size: .; cdr3_length: 12; v_call: TRBV20-1; d_call: .; j_call: TRBJ2-7
cdr3_aa: CASSTVQGRDTQYF; cdr3_nt: TGTGCCAGCAGCACAGTACAGGGGAGAGATACGCAGTATTTT; clone_size: few; cdr3_length: 14; v_call: TRBV7-9; d_call: TRBD1; j_call: TRBJ2-3
cdr3_aa: CASSQREGSYEAFF; cdr3_nt: TGCGCCAGCAGCCAGAGGGAGGGAAGTTACGAAGCTTTCTTT; clone_size: few; cdr3_length: 14; v_call: TRBV4-1; d_call: .; j_call: TRBJ1-1
cdr3_aa: CSASSGGNEQFF; cdr3_nt: TGCAGTGCTTCTAGCGGGGGCAATGAGCAGTTCTTC; clone_size: few; cdr3_length: 12; v_call: TRBV20-1; d_call: TRBD2; j_call: TRBJ2-1
cdr3_aa: CASSYSTPPRNEQFF; cdr3_nt: TGTGCCAGCAGTTACTCGACCCCCCCTCGGAATGAGCAGTTCTTC; clone_size: many; cdr3_length: 15; v_call: TRBV6-2/TRBV6-3; d_call: .; j_call: TRBJ2-1
cdr3_aa: CASSLERTSGGAPQYF; cdr3_nt: TGTGCCAGCAGCTTAGAGAGGACTAGCGGGGGGGCGCCGCAGTATTTT; clone_size: .; cdr3_length: 16; v_call: TRBV7-2; d_call: TRBD2; j_call: TRBJ2-3
cdr3_aa: CASSLDGHGTYEQYF; cdr3_nt: TGCGCCAGCAGCTTGGACGGGCATGGGACCTACGAGCAGTACTTC; clone_size: .; cdr3_length: 15; v_call: TRBV5-1; d_call: .; j_call: TRBJ2-7
cdr3_aa: CASSFAGSEEKLFF; cdr3_nt: TGTGCCAGCAGTTTCGCAGGGTCTGAGGAAAAACTGTTTTTT; clone_size: .; cdr3_length: 14; v_call: TRBV12-3/TRBV12-4; d_call: .; j_call: TRBJ1-4
cdr3_aa: CASSQQGTAGNTIYF; cdr3_nt: TGTGCCAGCAGCCAACAGGGGACAGCTGGAAACACCATATATTTT; clone_size: few; cdr3_length: 15; v_call: TRBV7-2; d_call: TRBD1; j_call: TRBJ1-3
cdr3_aa: CASSYPSVLNTGELFF; cdr3_nt: TGTGCCAGCAGTTACCCTAGCGTCCTTAACACCGGGGAGCTGTTTTTT; clone_size: .; cdr3_length: 16; v_call: TRBV6-2/TRBV6-3; d_call: .; j_call: TRBJ2-2
cdr3_aa: CATFRADSYEQYF; cdr3_nt: TGTGCCACCTTCAGGGCGGACTCCTACGAGCAGTACTTC; clone_size: few; cdr3_length: 13; v_call: TRBV7-2; d_call: .; j_call: TRBJ2-7
cdr3_aa: CSATLAGQGSHGYTF; cdr3_nt: TGCAGTGCCACACTCGCGGGACAGGGATCCCATGGCTACACCTTC; clone_size: few; cdr3_length: 15; v_call: TRBV20-1; d_call: TRBD1; j_call: TRBJ1-2
cdr3_aa: CSVETQGDQPQHF; cdr3_nt: TGCAGCGTTGAAACGCAGGGCGATCAGCCCCAGCATTTT; clone_size: many; cdr3_length: 13; v_call: TRBV29-1; d_call: .; j_call: TRBJ1-5
cdr3_aa: CASSSSRTSGGTDTQYF; cdr3_nt: TGTGCCAGCAGCTCATCCCGTACTAGCGGGGGGACAGATACGCAGTATTTT; clone_size: .; cdr3_length: 17; v_call: TRBV7-3; d_call: TRBD2; j_call: TRBJ2-3
cdr3_aa: CASRKAWGGNTEAFF; cdr3_nt: TGTGCCAGTAGAAAGGCTTGGGGGGGTAACACTGAAGCTTTCTTT; clone_size: few; cdr3_length: 15; v_call: TRBV7-6; d_call: .; j_call: TRBJ1-1
cdr3_aa: CSATTGTSGSRTDTQYF; cdr3_nt: TGCAGTGCTACGACCGGGACTAGCGGTTCCCGCACAGATACGCAGTATTTT; clone_size: many; cdr3_length: 17; v_call: TRBV20-1; d_call: TRBD2; j_call: TRBJ2-3
cdr3_aa: CASSRTSGGALIQETQYF; cdr3_nt: TGTGCCAGCAGCCGGACTAGCGGGGGGGCGCTGATCCAAGAGACCCAGTACTTC; clone_size: .; cdr3_length: 18; v_call: TRBV5-6; d_call: TRBD2; j_call: TRBJ2-5
cdr3_aa: CASSYGEGSGNQPQHF; cdr3_nt: TGTGCCAGCAGTTACGGCGAGGGGTCAGGCAATCAGCCCCAGCATTTT; clone_size: few; cdr3_length: 16; v_call: TRBV6-6; d_call: .; j_call: TRBJ1-5
cdr3_aa: CASSESYGQPQHF; cdr3_nt: TGCGCCAGCAGTGAGTCTTACGGTCAGCCCCAGCATTTT; clone_size: .; cdr3_length: 13; v_call: TRBV10-1; d_call: .; j_call: TRBJ1-5
cdr3_aa: CASSSGRGRGEKLFF; cdr3_nt: TGTGCCAGCAGCTCGGGCAGGGGGCGAGGGGAAAAACTGTTTTTT; clone_size: .; cdr3_length: 15; v_call: TRBV7-9; d_call: TRBD1; j_call: TRBJ1-4
cdr3_aa: CASSAKSGGAYEQYF; cdr3_nt: TGTGCCAGCTCAGCCAAGAGCGGGGGGGCGTACGAGCAGTACTTC; clone_size: few; cdr3_length: 15; v_call: TRBV18; d_call: TRBD2; j_call: TRBJ2-7
cdr3_aa: CASSTRQVETQYF; cdr3_nt: TGTGCCAGCAGCACCCGACAAGTGGAGACCCAGTACTTC; clone_size: .; cdr3_length: 13; v_call: TRBV7-3; d_call: .; j_call: TRBJ2-5
cdr3_aa: CASSGGLRTNNEQFF; cdr3_nt: TGTGCCAGTAGTGGGGGTCTTCGGACGAACAATGAGCAGTTCTTC; clone_size: few; cdr3_length: 15; v_call: TRBV19; d_call: .; j_call: TRBJ2-1
cdr3_aa: CASSLALVGVNTEAFF; cdr3_nt: TGTGCCAGCAGTTTAGCACTCGTCGGAGTGAACACTGAAGCTTTCTTT; clone_size: few; cdr3_length: 16; v_call: TRBV12-3/TRBV12-4; d_call: .; j_call: TRBJ1-1
cdr3_aa: CASSDPLQGETEAFF; cdr3_nt: TGCGCCAGCAGCGACCCCCTGCAGGGGGAGACTGAAGCTTTCTTT; clone_size: few; cdr3_length: 15; v_call: TRBV5-1; d_call: TRBD1; j_call: TRBJ1-1
cdr3_aa: CASSPPTGKEYF; cdr3_nt: TGTGCCAGCAGCCCCCCGACAGGGAAGGAATACTTC; clone_size: few; cdr3_length: 12; v_call: TRBV7-9; d_call: TRBD1; j_call: TRBJ2-4
cdr3_aa: CASSQGREDTEAFF; cdr3_nt: TGTGCCAGCAGCCAGGGCCGGGAGGACACTGAAGCTTTCTTT; clone_size: .; cdr3_length: 14; v_call: TRBV3-1; d_call: .; j_call: TRBJ1-1
cdr3_aa: CASSSSPLAGASETQYF; cdr3_nt: TGTGCCAGCAGCTCTTCCCCTCTAGCGGGGGCGTCGGAGACCCAGTACTTC; clone_size: .; cdr3_length: 17; v_call: TRBV3-1; d_call: TRBD2; j_call: TRBJ2-5
cdr3_aa: CASSTRGAVYNEQFF; cdr3_nt: TGCGCCAGCAGCACAAGGGGGGCAGTCTACAATGAGCAGTTCTTC; clone_size: few; cdr3_length: 15; v_call: TRBV5-1; d_call: .; j_call: TRBJ2-1
cdr3_aa: CASSPGLAGTQYF; cdr3_nt: TGTGCCAGCAGTCCCGGACTAGCGGGTACGCAGTATTTT; clone_size: .; cdr3_length: 13; v_call: TRBV6-5; d_call: TRBD2; j_call: TRBJ2-3
cdr3_aa: CASSEAGQRYGYTF; cdr3_nt: TGTGCCAGCAGTGAAGCTGGGCAGCGTTATGGCTACACCTTC; clone_size: .; cdr3_length: 14; v_call: TRBV6-1; d_call: .; j_call: TRBJ1-2
cdr3_aa: CASSPWTVAYEQYF; cdr3_nt: TGTGCCAGCAGTCCCTGGACCGTGGCCTACGAGCAGTACTTC; clone_size: few; cdr3_length: 14; v_call: TRBV12-3/TRBV12-4; d_call: .; j_call: TRBJ2-7
cdr3_aa: CASGWTSGATYNEQFF; cdr3_nt: TGTGCTAGTGGTTGGACTAGCGGGGCCACCTACAATGAGCAGTTCTTC; clone_size: few; cdr3_length: 16; v_call: TRBV12-5; d_call: TRBD2; j_call: TRBJ2-1
cdr3_aa: CASSLGGARTDTQYF; cdr3_nt: TGCGCCAGCAGCCTGGGCGGAGCGCGCACAGATACGCAGTATTTT; clone_size: many; cdr3_length: 15; v_call: TRBV4-3; d_call: .; j_call: TRBJ2-3
cdr3_aa: CASSLDGSGNTIYF; cdr3_nt: TGCGCCAGCAGCTTGGACGGATCGGGAAACACCATATATTTT; clone_size: many; cdr3_length: 14; v_call: TRBV5-1; d_call: .; j_call: TRBJ1-3
cdr3_aa: CASFDFSGGSTDTQYF; cdr3_nt: TGTGCCAGCTTCGATTTTAGCGGGGGAAGCACAGATACGCAGTATTTT; clone_size: few; cdr3_length: 16; v_call: TRBV7-9; d_call: TRBD2; j_call: TRBJ2-3
cdr3_aa: CASSPRTGKLAKNIQYF; cdr3_nt: TGTGCCAGCAGCCCAAGGACAGGAAAACTAGCCAAAAACATTCAGTACTTC; clone_size: many; cdr3_length: 17; v_call: TRBV5-8; d_call: TRBD1; j_call: TRBJ2-4
cdr3_aa: CASSMRQTINTEAFF; cdr3_nt: TGTGCCAGTAGTATGAGGCAGACAATAAACACTGAAGCTTTCTTT; clone_size: few; cdr3_length: 15; v_call: TRBV19; d_call: .; j_call: TRBJ1-1
cdr3_aa: CASSPGTSGEKKYF; cdr3_nt: TGCGCCAGCAGCCCGGGGACTAGCGGGGAGAAGAAGTACTTC; clone_size: .; cdr3_length: 14; v_call: TRBV5-1; d_call: TRBD2; j_call: TRBJ2-4
cdr3_aa: CASSTAGVYNEQFF; cdr3_nt: TGTGCCAGCAGCACAGCGGGGGTTTACAATGAGCAGTTCTTC; clone_size: .; cdr3_length: 14; v_call: TRBV2; d_call: TRBD2; j_call: TRBJ2-1
cdr3_aa: CSARGPSSYEQYF; cdr3_nt: TGCAGTGCTAGGGGCCCTAGCTCCTACGAGCAGTACTTC; clone_size: .; cdr3_length: 13; v_call: TRBV20-1; d_call: .; j_call: TRBJ2-7
cdr3_aa: CASSDQKSSSYNEQFF; cdr3_nt: TGTGCCAGCAGCGACCAGAAGTCGAGCTCCTACAATGAGCAGTTCTTC; clone_size: few; cdr3_length: 16; v_call: TRBV7-9; d_call: .; j_call: TRBJ2-1
cdr3_aa: CASSSLGTTNEKLFF; cdr3_nt: TGTGCCAGCAGCTCCTTGGGGACAACTAATGAAAAACTGTTTTTT; clone_size: .; cdr3_length: 15; v_call: TRBV7-2; d_call: .; j_call: TRBJ1-4
cdr3_aa: CASSQVGAGSSTDTQYF; cdr3_nt: TGTGCCAGCAGCCAAGTCGGTGCAGGGTCTAGCACAGATACGCAGTATTTT; clone_size: .; cdr3_length: 17; v_call: TRBV4-2; d_call: .; j_call: TRBJ2-3
cdr3_aa: CASSGLPRTGRTHDEQYF; cdr3_nt: TGTGCCAGCAGCGGATTACCGAGGACAGGACGAACGCACGACGAGCAGTACTTC; clone_size: many; cdr3_length: 18; v_call: TRBV11-1; d_call: TRBD1; j_call: TRBJ2-7
cdr3_aa: CSARVWEFANYGYTF; cdr3_nt: TGCAGTGCTAGAGTTTGGGAGTTCGCTAACTATGGCTACACCTTC; clone_size: .; cdr3_length: 15; v_call: TRBV20-1; d_call: .; j_call: TRBJ1-2
cdr3_aa: CATPSPQETQYF; cdr3_nt: TGTGCCACCCCATCACCTCAAGAGACCCAGTACTTC; clone_size: .; cdr3_length: 12; v_call: TRBV6-1; d_call: .; j_call: TRBJ2-5
cdr3_aa: CASSRREGSYNEQFF; cdr3_nt: TGTGCCAGCAGTCGTCGTGAGGGATCCTACAATGAGCAGTTCTTC; clone_size: .; cdr3_length: 15; v_call: TRBV12-3/TRBV12-4; d_call: .; j_call: TRBJ2-1